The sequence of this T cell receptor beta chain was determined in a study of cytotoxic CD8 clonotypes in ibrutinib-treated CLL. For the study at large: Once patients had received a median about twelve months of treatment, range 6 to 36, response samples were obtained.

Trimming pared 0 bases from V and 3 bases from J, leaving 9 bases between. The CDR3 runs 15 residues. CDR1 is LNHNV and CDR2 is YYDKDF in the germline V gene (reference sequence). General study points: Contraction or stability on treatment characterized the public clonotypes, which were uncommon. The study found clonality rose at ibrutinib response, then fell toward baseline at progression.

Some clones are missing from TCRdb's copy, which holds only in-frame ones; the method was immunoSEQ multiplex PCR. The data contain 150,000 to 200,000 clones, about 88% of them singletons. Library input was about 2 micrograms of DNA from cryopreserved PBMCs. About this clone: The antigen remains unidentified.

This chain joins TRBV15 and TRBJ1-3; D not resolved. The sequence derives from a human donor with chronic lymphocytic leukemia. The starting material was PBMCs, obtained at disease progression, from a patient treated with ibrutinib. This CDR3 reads CATSRDLTVGNTIYF. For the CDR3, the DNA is TGTGCCACCAGCAGAGACCTAACTGTTGGAAACACCATATATTTT.